These T cell receptor beta chains were read from a single sample in a study of T cell repertoires in cytomegalovirus infection. MiXCR, run by TCRdb on the reads, gives a single entry per CDR3 protein. Found here are 300,000 or so distinct CDR3 sequences, 25% of them singletons; the top ten hold about 14%. For these receptors, no antigen is known. This specimen was cultured PBMCs, taken from culture after CMV antigen stimulation. The receptors were sampled from a human donor in good health (CMV status not recorded). Some clones in this sample may be carry-over from other donors' samples. Both conserved end residues are part of each CDR3. Each record gives: D gene, clone size, J gene, V gene, CDR3 protein, CDR3 DNA. D genes are given only for firm matches. Some rows mark clone size as missing; the rest say once, few, many or name a class of expanded clone.

D: NA; size: NA; J: TRBJ2-1; V: TRBV20-1; CDR3: CSARLYNEQFF; DNA: TGCAGTGCTAGACTCTACAATGAGCAGTTCTTC
D: NA; size: few; J: TRBJ2-7; V: TRBV25-1; CDR3: CASSGVGDLSYEQYF; DNA: TGTGCCAGCAGTGGAGTAGGAGACCTCTCCTACGAGCAGTACTTC
D: NA; size: NA; J: TRBJ2-3; V: TRBV7-2; CDR3: CASSPRQTTDTQYF; DNA: TGTGCCAGCAGCCCGCGACAGACCACAGATACGCAGTATTTT
D: NA; size: NA; J: TRBJ2-3; V: TRBV6-8; CDR3: CASSYIGGSTDTQYF; DNA: TGTGCCAGCAGTTACATTGGGGGAAGCACAGATACGCAGTATTTT
D: NA; size: many; J: TRBJ2-7; V: TRBV19; CDR3: CASSIGLTSYEQYF; DNA: TGTGCCAGTAGTATTGGGTTAACGTCCTACGAGCAGTACTTC
D: TRBD2; size: medium-sized; J: TRBJ2-7; V: TRBV7-8; CDR3: CASSRPGTSGSEQYF; DNA: TGTGCCAGCAGCCGCCCCGGGACTAGCGGGAGCGAGCAGTACTTC
D: NA; size: NA; J: TRBJ2-2; V: TRBV28; CDR3: CASSRASVGGTGELFF; DNA: TGTGCCAGCAGTAGGGCTAGTGTTGGAGGCACCGGGGAGCTGTTTTTT
D: NA; size: NA; J: TRBJ2-1; V: TRBV9; CDR3: CASSGSSSYNEQFF; DNA: TGTGCCAGCAGCGGGTCCTCGTCCTACAATGAGCAGTTCTTC
D: NA; size: many; J: TRBJ2-1; V: TRBV7-2; CDR3: CASSRSGGPAEQFF; DNA: TGTGCCAGCAGTCGTAGTGGGGGGCCGGCTGAGCAGTTCTTC
D: NA; size: NA; J: TRBJ2-1; V: TRBV15; CDR3: CATSRSYNEQFF; DNA: TGTGCCACCAGCAGATCCTACAATGAGCAGTTCTTC
D: TRBD1; size: NA; J: TRBJ2-6; V: TRBV4-1; CDR3: CASSQEGTEPSGANVLTF; DNA: TGCGCCAGCAGCCAAGAAGGGACAGAGCCCTCTGGGGCCAACGTCCTGACTTTC
D: TRBD1; size: many; J: TRBJ2-5; V: TRBV7-2; CDR3: CASSLVGTGGAGGVETQYF; DNA: TGTGCCAGCAGCTTAGTAGGGACAGGGGGCGCAGGGGGAGTAGAGACCCAGTACTTC
D: NA; size: NA; J: TRBJ2-3; V: TRBV6-2/TRBV6-3; CDR3: CASQLVGPDTQYF; DNA: TGTGCCAGCCAACTAGTGGGTCCAGATACGCAGTATTTT
D: TRBD1; size: few; J: TRBJ2-3; V: TRBV4-1; CDR3: CASSARDRVTDTQYF; DNA: TGCGCCAGCAGCGCCCGGGACAGGGTCACAGATACGCAGTATTTT
D: TRBD1; size: once; J: TRBJ1-1; V: TRBV5-4; CDR3: CASSPEDRGRTEAFF; DNA: TGTGCCAGCAGCCCTGAGGACAGGGGGCGCACTGAAGCTTTCTTT
D: TRBD1; size: NA; J: TRBJ1-2; V: TRBV15; CDR3: CATGQGPAAGYTF; DNA: TGTGCCACGGGACAGGGCCCCGCGGCTGGCTACACCTTC
D: TRBD2; size: many; J: TRBJ2-5; V: TRBV27; CDR3: CASSSRAGGPETQYF; DNA: TGTGCCAGCAGTAGCCGAGCGGGAGGGCCCGAGACCCAGTACTTC
D: TRBD1; size: few; J: TRBJ2-3; V: TRBV6-6; CDR3: CASSYGDRGFTDTQYF; DNA: TGTGCCAGCAGTTACGGGGACAGGGGTTTCACAGATACGCAGTATTTT
D: NA; size: few; J: TRBJ1-6; V: TRBV6-1; CDR3: CASTPNPGWDSPLHF; DNA: TGTGCCAGCACTCCAAATCCGGGGTGGGATTCACCCCTCCACTTT
D: TRBD2; size: few; J: TRBJ2-3; V: TRBV20-1; CDR3: CSARDAGLAGSSQYF; DNA: TGCAGTGCTAGAGATGCTGGACTAGCGGGATCAAGTCAGTATTTT
D: TRBD2; size: many; J: TRBJ2-3; V: TRBV7-2; CDR3: CASSLGTSVPSSTDTQYF; DNA: TGTGCCAGCAGCTTAGGGACTAGCGTCCCCTCCTCCACAGATACGCAGTATTTT
D: NA; size: NA; J: TRBJ1-6; V: TRBV2; CDR3: CASSESGNSPLHF; DNA: TGTGCCAGCAGTGAATCTGGGAACTCACCCCTCCACTTT
D: NA; size: NA; J: TRBJ1-1; V: TRBV5-6; CDR3: CASSFGQEAFF; DNA: TGTGCCAGCAGCTTCGGGCAGGAAGCTTTCTTT
D: NA; size: few; J: TRBJ1-2; V: TRBV27; CDR3: CASSFGPYVNGYTF; DNA: TGTGCCAGCAGTTTCGGACCGTATGTGAATGGCTACACCTTC
D: TRBD1; size: NA; J: TRBJ1-1; V: TRBV18; CDR3: CASSPRGQGASEAFF; DNA: TGTGCCAGCTCACCACGGGGACAGGGGGCCTCTGAAGCTTTCTTT
D: NA; size: NA; J: TRBJ2-1; V: TRBV4-1; CDR3: CASSQDPLPYNEQFF; DNA: TGCGCCAGCAGCCAAGACCCATTACCTTACAATGAGCAGTTCTTC
D: TRBD2; size: NA; J: TRBJ2-7; V: TRBV2; CDR3: CASSEGLAATYEQYF; DNA: TGTGCCAGCAGTGAAGGACTAGCGGCCACCTACGAGCAGTACTTC
D: NA; size: NA; J: TRBJ1-1; V: TRBV9; CDR3: CASSPRVGGSTEAFF; DNA: TGTGCCAGCAGCCCCCGGGTAGGGGGGTCCACTGAAGCTTTCTTT
D: NA; size: NA; J: TRBJ2-2; V: TRBV7-6; CDR3: CASSLDWAGELFF; DNA: TGTGCCAGCAGCTTAGACTGGGCCGGGGAGCTGTTTTTT
D: NA; size: NA; J: TRBJ2-5; V: TRBV7-3; CDR3: CASSFGSPGPGETQYF; DNA: TGTGCCAGCAGCTTCGGGTCCCCCGGGCCAGGGGAGACCCAGTACTTC
D: TRBD1; size: NA; J: TRBJ2-1; V: TRBV5-1; CDR3: CASSLESGQVNSFF; DNA: TGCGCCAGCAGCTTGGAATCTGGACAGGTGAACTCCTTCTTC
D: TRBD2; size: NA; J: TRBJ2-5; V: TRBV6-5; CDR3: CASSIGLAGPLRETQYF; DNA: TGTGCCAGCAGTATCGGACTAGCGGGGCCTTTACGGGAGACCCAGTACTTC